This T cell receptor (beta chain) was identified in a study of blood T cells in healthy people across ages. Study-wide results and caveats: Greater diversity and more naive CD4+ cells were seen in long-lived donors than in aged donors.

The CDR3 extends over 16 amino acids. With V trimmed by 4 bases and J by 6 bases, 9 bases remained unmatched. Germline CDR1 and CDR2: LGHNA and YNFKEQ. Then a second PCR, running about 6 to 12 cycles, was carried out with a sample-barcoded 5' primer and a J-beta primer mix. From the 5' RACE reads, TCRdb called clonotypes with MiXCR, one entry per CDR3 protein. This table has roughly 1.9 million distinct CDR3 sequences, around 42% appearing once. This clonotype was observed a few times. Its target is not known. Sequenced sample: blood. The source is a human donor in good health. The gene calls are TRBV4-2 and TRBJ2-1, with 10 nucleotides matching TRBD2. Here the CDR3 reads CASSPTSGEIFNEQFF. The CDR3 DNA reads TGTGCCAGCAGCCCTACTAGCGGGGAGATATTCAATGAGCAGTTCTTC.